The entry below describes one T cell receptor (beta chain). The TCRbeta library incorporated unique molecular identifiers. TCRdb redid the calling of the PCR reads with MiXCR, one entry per CDR3 protein. The table shows hundreds of thousands of distinct CDR3 sequences, with roughly 15% occurring only once. There are 16 residues in the CDR3. The V gene's germline CDR1 is MGHRA and CDR2 YSYEKL. The trim removed 5 bases at V and 1 base at J, leaving 7 bases unmatched. The data originate from a study of T-cell reconstitution after alpha-beta-depleted transplantation in children. This specimen was PBMCs from the stem cell graft donor, taken from the stem cell graft. This sequence was found in a human donor who donated a stem cell graft to a child with acute myeloid leukemia. The genes are TRBV4-1 and TRBJ2-1, with 8 bases that match TRBD1. The CDR3 here is CASSLQGVQSYNEQFF. The CDR3, as DNA: TGCGCCAGCAGCTTACAGGGGGTTCAGTCCTACAATGAGCAGTTCTTC.